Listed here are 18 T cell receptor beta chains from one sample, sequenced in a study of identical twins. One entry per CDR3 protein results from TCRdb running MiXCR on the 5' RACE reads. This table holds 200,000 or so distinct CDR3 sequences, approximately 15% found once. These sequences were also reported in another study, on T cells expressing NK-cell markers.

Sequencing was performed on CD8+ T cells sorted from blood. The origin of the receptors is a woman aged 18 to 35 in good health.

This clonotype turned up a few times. The CDR3 spells CASSFDRAGEQYF. The CDR3 DNA reads TGTGCCAGCAGCTTTGACAGGGCGGGTGAGCAGTACTTC. The J gene is TRBJ2-7, the V gene TRBV27, with 7 bases fitting TRBD1. The CDR3 runs 13 residues. The germline CDR1 and CDR2 sequences are MNHEY and SMNVEV (reference sequence). V lost 6 bases to trimming and J lost 7 bases; unmatched junction nucleotides: 9.

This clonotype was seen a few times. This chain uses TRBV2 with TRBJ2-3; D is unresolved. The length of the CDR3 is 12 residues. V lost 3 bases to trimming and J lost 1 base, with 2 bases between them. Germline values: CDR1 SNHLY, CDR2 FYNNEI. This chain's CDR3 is CASSDGTDTQYF. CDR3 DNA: TGTGCCAGCAGTGACGGCACAGATACGCAGTATTTT.

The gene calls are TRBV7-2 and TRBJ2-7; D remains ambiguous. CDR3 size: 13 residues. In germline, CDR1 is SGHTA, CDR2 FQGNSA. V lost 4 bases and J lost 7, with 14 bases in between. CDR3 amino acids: CASSSPPEREQYF. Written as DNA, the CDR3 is TGTGCCAGCAGCTCGCCCCCGGAGAGGGAGCAGTACTTC.

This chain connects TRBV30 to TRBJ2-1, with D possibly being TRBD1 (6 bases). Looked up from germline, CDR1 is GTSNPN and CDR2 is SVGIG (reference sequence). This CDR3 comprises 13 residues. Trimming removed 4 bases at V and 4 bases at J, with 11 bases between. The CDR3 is CAWNQGTYNEQFF. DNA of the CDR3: TGTGCCTGGAATCAGGGGACATACAATGAGCAGTTCTTC. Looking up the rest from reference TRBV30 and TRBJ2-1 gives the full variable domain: SQTIHQWPATLVQPVGSPLSLECTVEGTSNPNLYWYRQAAGRGLQLLFYSVGIGQISSEVPQNLSASRPQDRQFILSSKKLLLSDSGFYLCAWNQGTYNEQFFGPGTRLTVL.

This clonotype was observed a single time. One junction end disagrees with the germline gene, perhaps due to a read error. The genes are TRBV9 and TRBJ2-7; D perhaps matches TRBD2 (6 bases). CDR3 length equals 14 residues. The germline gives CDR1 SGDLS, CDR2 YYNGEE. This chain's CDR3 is CASSAAGPAYDQYF. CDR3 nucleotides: TGTGCCAGCAGCGCCGCGGGGCCCGCCTACGACCAGTACTTC.

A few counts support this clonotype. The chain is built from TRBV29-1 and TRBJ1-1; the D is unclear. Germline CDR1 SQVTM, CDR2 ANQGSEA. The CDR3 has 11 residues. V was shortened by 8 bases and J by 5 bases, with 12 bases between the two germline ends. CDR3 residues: CSTYLRTEAFF. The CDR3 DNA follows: TGCAGCACATATCTGAGGACTGAAGCTTTCTTT.

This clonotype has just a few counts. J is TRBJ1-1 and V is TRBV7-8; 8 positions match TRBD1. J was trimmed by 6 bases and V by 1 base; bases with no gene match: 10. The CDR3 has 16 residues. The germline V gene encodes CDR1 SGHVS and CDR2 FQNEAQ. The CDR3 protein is CASSLGAGGGPSEAFF. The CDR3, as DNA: TGTGCCAGCAGCTTAGGGGCAGGGGGCGGTCCCTCTGAAGCTTTCTTT.

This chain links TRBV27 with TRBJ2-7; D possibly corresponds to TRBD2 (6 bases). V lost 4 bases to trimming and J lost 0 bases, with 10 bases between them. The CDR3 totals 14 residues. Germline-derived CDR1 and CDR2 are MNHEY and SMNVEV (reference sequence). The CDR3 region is CASSWGVSSYEQYF. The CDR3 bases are TGTGCCAGCAGTTGGGGGGTTAGCTCCTACGAGCAGTACTTC.

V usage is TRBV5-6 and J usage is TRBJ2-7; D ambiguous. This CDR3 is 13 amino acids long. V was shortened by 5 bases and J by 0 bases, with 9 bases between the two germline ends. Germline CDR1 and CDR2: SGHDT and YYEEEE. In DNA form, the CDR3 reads TGTGCCAGCAGGCTGGGCTCCTCCTACGAGCAGTACTTC. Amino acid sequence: CASRLGSSYEQYF.

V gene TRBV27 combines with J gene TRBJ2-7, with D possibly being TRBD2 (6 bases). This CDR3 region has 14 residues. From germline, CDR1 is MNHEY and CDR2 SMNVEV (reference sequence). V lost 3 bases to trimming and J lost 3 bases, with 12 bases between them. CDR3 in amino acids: CASSFGDSIYEQYF. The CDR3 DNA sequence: TGTGCCAGCAGTTTCGGGGACTCTATCTACGAGCAGTACTTC.

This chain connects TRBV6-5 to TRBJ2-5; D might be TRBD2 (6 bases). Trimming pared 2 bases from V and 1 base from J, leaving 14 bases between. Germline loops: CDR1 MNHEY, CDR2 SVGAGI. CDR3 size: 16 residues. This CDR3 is CASSYGGSGLQETQYF. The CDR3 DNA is TGTGCCAGCAGTTACGGTGGTAGCGGCCTCCAAGAGACCCAGTACTTC.

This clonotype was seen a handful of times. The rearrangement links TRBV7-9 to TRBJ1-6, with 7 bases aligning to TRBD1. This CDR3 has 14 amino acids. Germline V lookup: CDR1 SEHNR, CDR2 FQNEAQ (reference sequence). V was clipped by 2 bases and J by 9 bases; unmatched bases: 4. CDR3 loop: CASSLLSGGSPLHF. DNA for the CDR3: TGTGCCAGCAGCTTACTCTCAGGGGGTTCACCCCTCCACTTT.

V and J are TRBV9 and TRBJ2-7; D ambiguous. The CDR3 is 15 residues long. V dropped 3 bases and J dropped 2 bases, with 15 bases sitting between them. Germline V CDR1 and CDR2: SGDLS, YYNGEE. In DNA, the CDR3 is TGTGCCAGCAGCGGACCTGTAACTACAACCTACGAGCAGTACTTC. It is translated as CASSGPVTTTYEQYF. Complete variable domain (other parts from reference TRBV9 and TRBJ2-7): DSGVTQTPKHLITATGQRVTLRCSPRSGDLSVYWYQQSLDQGLQFLIQYYNGEERAKGNILERFSAQQFPDLHSELNLSSLELGDSALYFCASSGPVTTTYEQYFGPGTRLTVT.

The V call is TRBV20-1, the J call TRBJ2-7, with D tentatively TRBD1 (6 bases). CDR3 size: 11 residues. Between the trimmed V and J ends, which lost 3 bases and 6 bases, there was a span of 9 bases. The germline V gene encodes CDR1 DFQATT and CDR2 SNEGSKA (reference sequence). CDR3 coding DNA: TGCAGTGCTAGGCAGGGGTTCGAGCAGTACTTC. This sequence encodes CSARQGFEQYF.

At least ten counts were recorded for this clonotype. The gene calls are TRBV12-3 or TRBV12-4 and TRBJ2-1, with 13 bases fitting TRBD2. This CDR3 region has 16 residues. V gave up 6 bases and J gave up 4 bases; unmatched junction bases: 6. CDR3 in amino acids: CASRILLAGGYNEQFF. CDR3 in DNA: TGTGCCAGCAGGATTTTACTAGCGGGAGGGTACAATGAGCAGTTCTTC.

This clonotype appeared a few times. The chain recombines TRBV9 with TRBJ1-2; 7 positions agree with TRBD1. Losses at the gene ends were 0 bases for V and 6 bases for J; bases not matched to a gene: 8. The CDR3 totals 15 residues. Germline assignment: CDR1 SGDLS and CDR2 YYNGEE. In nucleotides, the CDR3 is TGTGCCAGCAGCGTAGGAAACAGGGGAGAGAATGGCTACACCTTC. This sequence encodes CASSVGNRGENGYTF.

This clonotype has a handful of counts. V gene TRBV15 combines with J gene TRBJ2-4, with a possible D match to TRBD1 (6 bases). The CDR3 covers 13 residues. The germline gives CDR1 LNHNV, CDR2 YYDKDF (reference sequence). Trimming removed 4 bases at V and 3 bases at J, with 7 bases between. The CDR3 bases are TGTGCCACCAGCACAGGGGACAAAAACATTCAGTACTTC. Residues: CATSTGDKNIQYF.

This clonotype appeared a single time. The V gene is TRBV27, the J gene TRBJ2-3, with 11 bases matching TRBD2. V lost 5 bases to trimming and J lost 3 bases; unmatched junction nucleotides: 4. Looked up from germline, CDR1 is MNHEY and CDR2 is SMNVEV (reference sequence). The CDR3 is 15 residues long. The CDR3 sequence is CASSPLAGGTDTQYF. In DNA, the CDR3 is TGTGCCAGCAGTCCCCTAGCGGGAGGAACAGATACGCAGTATTTT.